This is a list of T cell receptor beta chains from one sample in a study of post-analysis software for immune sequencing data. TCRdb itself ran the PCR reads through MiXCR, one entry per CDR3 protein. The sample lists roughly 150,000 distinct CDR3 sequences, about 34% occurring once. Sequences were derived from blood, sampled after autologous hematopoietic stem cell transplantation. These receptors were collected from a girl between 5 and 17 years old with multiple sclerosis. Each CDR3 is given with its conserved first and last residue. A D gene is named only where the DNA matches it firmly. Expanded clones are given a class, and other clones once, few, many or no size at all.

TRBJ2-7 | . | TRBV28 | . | TGTGCCAGCAGTCCCCTCCGCAGGGGGGGCCCCTACGAGCAGTACTTC | CASSPLRRGGPYEQYF
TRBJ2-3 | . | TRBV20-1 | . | TGCAGTGCTAGAGATTGGGGGGGGCAGACGCAGTATTTT | CSARDWGGQTQYF
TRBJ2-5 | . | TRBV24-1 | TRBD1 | TGTGCCACCAGTGATTCCTGGACAGGGGAGACCCAGTACTTC | CATSDSWTGETQYF
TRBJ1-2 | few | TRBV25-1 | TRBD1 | TGTGCCAGCAGTGACAACAGGGGGCGAAACTATGGCTACACCTTC | CASSDNRGRNYGYTF
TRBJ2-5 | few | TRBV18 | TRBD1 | TGTGCCAGCTCACCAGCCCGGGACAGGGGACAAGTGACCCAGTACTTC | CASSPARDRGQVTQYF
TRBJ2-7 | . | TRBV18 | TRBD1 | TGTGCCAGCTCACCGACAGGGGGCGGGAACGAGCAGTACTTC | CASSPTGGGNEQYF
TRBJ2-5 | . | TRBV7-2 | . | TGTGCCAGCAGGACAGGTTTCCAAGAGACCCAGTACTTC | CASRTGFQETQYF
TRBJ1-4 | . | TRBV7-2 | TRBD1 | TGTGCCAGCAGCTCAGGGGGAGGTGATGAAAAACTGTTTTTT | CASSSGGGDEKLFF
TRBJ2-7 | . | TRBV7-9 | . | TGTGCCAGCAGCTCCCTAGGGGGGTCGGCCTCCTACGAGCAGTACTTC | CASSSLGGSASYEQYF
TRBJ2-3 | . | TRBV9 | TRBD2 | TGTGCCAGCAGCGTACGACTAGCGGGAGGTGGGGACCTTAGCACAGATACGCAGTATTTT | CASSVRLAGGGDLSTDTQYF
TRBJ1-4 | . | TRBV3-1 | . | TGTGCCAGCAGTCGATCCGGGACGGCCTTCGGATTGGAAAAACTGTTTTTT | CASSRSGTAFGLEKLFF
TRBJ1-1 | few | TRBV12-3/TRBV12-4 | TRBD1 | TGTGCCAGCAGTTTGACAGGGGCAGTTGCTGAAGCTTTCTTT | CASSLTGAVAEAFF
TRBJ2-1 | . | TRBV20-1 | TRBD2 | TGCAGTGGTCGAGTAGCGGGAGGATCGGGTGAGCAGTTCTTC | CSGRVAGGSGEQFF
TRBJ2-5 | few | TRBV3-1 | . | TGTGCCAGCAGCCAAGATAGGGCGGCTAGGGAGACCCAGTACTTC | CASSQDRAARETQYF
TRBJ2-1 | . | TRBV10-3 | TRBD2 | TGTGCCATCAGTGAGGCGACTAGCGGGTCCTTCAATGTGCAGTTCTTC | CAISEATSGSFNVQFF
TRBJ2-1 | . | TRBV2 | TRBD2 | TGTGCCAGCGGAAAACTAGCGGGAGCCTACAATGAGCAGTTCTTC | CASGKLAGAYNEQFF
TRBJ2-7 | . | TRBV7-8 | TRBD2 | TGTGCCAGCAGCCCCGAAGCGGGGAGGACCTACGAGCAGTACTTC | CASSPEAGRTYEQYF
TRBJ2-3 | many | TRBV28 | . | TGTGCCAGCACTTCTCCTACAGAGACAAGAGGGGCAGATACGCAGTATTTT | CASTSPTETRGADTQYF
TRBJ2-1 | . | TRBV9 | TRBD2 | TGTGCCAGCAGCGTAGCCCCCCTAGCGGGAGGGAACTACAATGAGCAGTTCTTC | CASSVAPLAGGNYNEQFF
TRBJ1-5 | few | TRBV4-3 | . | TGCGCCAGCAGCCAGGCACACGGTCAGCCCCAGCATTTT | CASSQAHGQPQHF
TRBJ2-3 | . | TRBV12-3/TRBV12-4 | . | TGTGCCAGCAGTACTACGCGTGGAGCCCAACCGGGGACTAGCACAGATACGCAGTATTTT | CASSTTRGAQPGTSTDTQYF
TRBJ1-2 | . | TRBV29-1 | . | TGCAGTTCAGGGTCCTCTAACTATGGCTACACCTTC | CSSGSSNYGYTF
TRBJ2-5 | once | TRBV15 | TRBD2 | TGTGCCACCAGCAGAGAGGCTGGACTAGCGGGTGGGACCCAGTACTTC | CATSREAGLAGGTQYF
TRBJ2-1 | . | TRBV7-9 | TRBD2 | TGTGCCAGCAGCTTAAGATCAGCGGGAGGCTTCGATGAGCAGTTCTTC | CASSLRSAGGFDEQFF
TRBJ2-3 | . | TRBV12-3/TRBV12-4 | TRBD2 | TGTGCCAGCAGTTTAGGGGAGGGCCCAGATACGCAGTATTTT | CASSLGEGPDTQYF
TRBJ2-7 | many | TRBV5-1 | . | TGCGCCAGCAGCCATGCAGGTAGCTCCTACGAGCAGTACTTC | CASSHAGSSYEQYF
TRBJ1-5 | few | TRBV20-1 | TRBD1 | TGCAGTGCCCACGGGACAGGGCGGTTCAATCAGCCCCAGCATTTT | CSAHGTGRFNQPQHF
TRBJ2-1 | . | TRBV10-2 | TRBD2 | TGCGCCAGCTCCCGGACGGCTAGCGGGAGCAGGAATGAGCAGTTCTTC | CASSRTASGSRNEQFF
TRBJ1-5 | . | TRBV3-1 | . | TGTGCCAGTGCGAAAGGTTGGGGCAATCAGCCCCAGCATTTT | CASAKGWGNQPQHF
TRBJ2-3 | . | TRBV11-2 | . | TGTGCCAGCAGCTACCCGGGACGTGCAGGTACGCAGTATTTT | CASSYPGRAGTQYF
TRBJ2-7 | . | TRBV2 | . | TGTGCCAGCAGTGTTACGAGAAGTTACGAGCAGTACTTC | CASSVTRSYEQYF
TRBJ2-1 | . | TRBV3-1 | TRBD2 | TGTGCCAGCAGCCGAGAAACTAGCGGCCCCTACAATGAGCAGTTCTTC | CASSRETSGPYNEQFF